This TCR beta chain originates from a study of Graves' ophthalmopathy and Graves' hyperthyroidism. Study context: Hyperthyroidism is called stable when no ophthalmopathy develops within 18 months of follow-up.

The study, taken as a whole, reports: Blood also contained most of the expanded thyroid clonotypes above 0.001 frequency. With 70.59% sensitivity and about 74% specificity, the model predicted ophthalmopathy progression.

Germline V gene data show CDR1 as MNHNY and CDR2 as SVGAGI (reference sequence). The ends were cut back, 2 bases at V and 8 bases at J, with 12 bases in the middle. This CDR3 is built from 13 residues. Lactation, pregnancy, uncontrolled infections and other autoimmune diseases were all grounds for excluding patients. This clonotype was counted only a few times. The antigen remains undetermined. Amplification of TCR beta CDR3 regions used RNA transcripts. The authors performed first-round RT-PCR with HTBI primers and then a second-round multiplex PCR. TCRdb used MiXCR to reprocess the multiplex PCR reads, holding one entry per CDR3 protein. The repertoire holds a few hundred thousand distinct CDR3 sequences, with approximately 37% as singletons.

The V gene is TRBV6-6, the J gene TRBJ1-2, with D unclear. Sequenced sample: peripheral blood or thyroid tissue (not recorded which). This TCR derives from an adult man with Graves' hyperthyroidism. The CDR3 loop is CASSYLGAGGYTF. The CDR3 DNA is TGTGCCAGCAGTTACCTCGGAGCTGGAGGCTACACCTTC.